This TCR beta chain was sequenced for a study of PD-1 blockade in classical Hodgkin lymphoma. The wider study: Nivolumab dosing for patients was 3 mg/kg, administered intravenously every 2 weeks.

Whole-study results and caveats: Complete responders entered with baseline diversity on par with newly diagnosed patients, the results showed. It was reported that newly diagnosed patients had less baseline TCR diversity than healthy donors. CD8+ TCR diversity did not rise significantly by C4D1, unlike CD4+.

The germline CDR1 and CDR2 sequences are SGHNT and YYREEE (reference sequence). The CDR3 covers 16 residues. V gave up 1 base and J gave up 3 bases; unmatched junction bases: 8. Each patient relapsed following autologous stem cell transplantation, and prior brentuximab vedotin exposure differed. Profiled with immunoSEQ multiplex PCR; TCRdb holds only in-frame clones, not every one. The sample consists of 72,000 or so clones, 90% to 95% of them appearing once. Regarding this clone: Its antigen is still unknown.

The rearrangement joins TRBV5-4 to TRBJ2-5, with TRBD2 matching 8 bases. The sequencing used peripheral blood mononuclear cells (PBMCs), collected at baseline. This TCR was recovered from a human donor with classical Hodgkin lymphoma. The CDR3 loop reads CASSLFTGLAKETQYF. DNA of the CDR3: TGTGCCAGCAGCTTGTTCACCGGACTAGCTAAAGAGACCCAGTACTTC.